The 29 T cell receptor beta chains given below trace back to one sample, sequenced in a study of patients and donors after allogeneic stem cell transplantation. TCRdb re-called the RT-PCR reads with MiXCR, one entry per CDR3 protein. The repertoire consists of fewer than 500,000 distinct CDR3 sequences, with about a sixth occurring once and the leading ten covering 6% to 8%. The sequencing input was blood, either unsorted or a sorted T cell fraction (not recorded which). Receptor source: a human donor who was either an allogeneic HSCT recipient or a stem cell or donor lymphocyte infusion donor (not recorded which). It is not recorded whose cells these are; they may come from a transplant donor.

This clonotype was seen only a few times. This sequence joins TRBV7-3 and TRBJ2-7; D might be TRBD1 (6 bases). The CDR3 runs to 16 residues. V lost 2 bases, J lost 4 bases, and 18 bases lay in between. CDR1 and CDR2 from the germline V gene are SGHTA and FQGTGA. The CDR3 DNA reads TGTGCCAGCAGCTTAGAGCCCGGGGCAGGGGAGTACGAGCAGTACTTC. Residues: CASSLEPGAGEYEQYF. Drawing the rest from reference TRBV7-3 and TRBJ2-7, the complete variable domain is GAGVSQTPSNKVTEKGKYVELRCDPISGHTALYWYRQSLGQGPEFLIYFQGTGAADDSGLPNDRFFAVRPEGSVSTLKIQRTERGDSAVYLCASSLEPGAGEYEQYFGPGTRLTVT.

This clonotype showed up just a few times. This chain connects TRBV5-1 to TRBJ2-7; 8 nucleotides match TRBD1. Trimming took 0 bases from V and 6 from J; bases not matched to a gene: 5. From germline, CDR1 is SGHRS and CDR2 YFSETQ. The CDR3 length is 14 residues. CDR3 residues: CASSLEGQGVEQYF. The DNA for the CDR3 is TGCGCCAGCAGCTTGGAAGGACAGGGAGTCGAGCAGTACTTC.

The chain employs TRBV15 and TRBJ2-3, with a weak D call TRBD2 (5 bases). Trimming took 1 base from V and 11 from J, leaving 10 bases between them. Per the germline V gene, CDR1 is LNHNV and CDR2 is YYDKDF (reference sequence). The CDR3 consists of 12 residues. CDR3 nucleotides: TGTGCCACCAGCAGAGCCTCGCGGGTGCAGTATTTT. Translating it yields CATSRASRVQYF.

This clonotype has at least ten counts. This chain joins TRBV4-1 and TRBJ2-7, with D perhaps matching TRBD1 or TRBD2 (5 bases each). Trimming stripped 3 bases from V and 0 bases from J, with 12 bases between. The germline CDR1 and CDR2 sequences are MGHRA and YSYEKL. The CDR3 has 15 residues. The CDR3 sequence is CASSHRDAYSYEQYF. CDR3 DNA sequence: TGCGCCAGCAGCCACCGGGACGCCTACTCCTACGAGCAGTACTTC.

The chain joins TRBV12-3 or TRBV12-4 to TRBJ1-5, with 7 bases lining up with TRBD1. The V gene end was trimmed by 2 bases and the J gene end by 1 base; junction bases not matched to a gene: 5. There are 16 residues in the CDR3. The CDR3 loop reads CASSLRTGKSNQPQHF. The CDR3, as DNA: TGTGCCAGCAGTTTACGGACAGGAAAGAGCAATCAGCCCCAGCATTTT.

This clonotype occurred many times. This sequence joins TRBV10-3 and TRBJ2-1, with 8 bases identical to TRBD2. Looked up from germline, CDR1 is ENHRY and CDR2 is SYGVKD. The CDR3 totals 16 residues. The J segment lost 4 bases and the V segment lost 8 bases, leaving 13 bases of the junction unmatched. The CDR3 spells CAIRVSGEGRYNEQFF. Written as DNA, the CDR3 is TGTGCCATCCGCGTTAGCGGGGAGGGCCGATACAATGAGCAGTTCTTC.

The J gene is TRBJ2-3, the V gene TRBV6-1; 12 bases match TRBD1. V gave up 7 bases and J gave up 6 bases; unmatched junction bases: 8. This CDR3 has 15 amino acids. CDR1 is MNHNS, CDR2 SASEGT, per germline. The CDR3 spells CASTGTGGYIDTQYF. In nucleotides, the CDR3 is TGTGCCAGCACCGGGACAGGGGGCTATATCGATACGCAGTATTTT.

This clonotype was detected only a few times. The genes are TRBV7-9 and TRBJ2-5; 9 bases are shared with TRBD2. In germline, CDR1 is SEHNR, CDR2 FQNEAQ (reference sequence). With V trimmed by 1 base and J by 5 bases, 11 bases remained unmatched. The CDR3 has 17 amino acids. The CDR3 sequence: CASSLVMASGNVETQYF. The CDR3 region has the DNA TGTGCCAGCAGCTTAGTCATGGCTAGCGGGAATGTGGAGACCCAGTACTTC.

J is TRBJ2-7 and V is TRBV2; D is undetermined. V was pared by 5 bases and J by 5 bases, with 10 bases between. The CDR3 runs to 12 residues. The germline V gene has CDR1 SNHLY and CDR2 FYNNEI. The CDR3 DNA is TGTGCCAGCAGTTATCGGCGCGACGAGCAGTACTTC. The encoded protein is CASSYRRDEQYF.

This clonotype has more than one count but fewer than ten. This chain uses TRBV7-3 with TRBJ2-2; 10 bases match TRBD2. V lost 6 bases, J lost 6 bases, and 4 bases stayed unmatched. Germline V gene sequence: CDR1 SGHTA, CDR2 FQGTGA. The CDR3 contains 14 residues. The CDR3, as DNA: TGTGCCAGCAGGGTAGCGGGGGGCCCCGGGGAGCTGTTTTTT. Its translation is CASRVAGGPGELFF.

This clonotype showed up just a few times. J is TRBJ1-1 and V is TRBV20-1; 7 positions agree with TRBD1. V was clipped by 6 bases and J by 10 bases; unmatched bases: 11. Germline V lookup: CDR1 DFQATT, CDR2 SNEGSKA (reference sequence). CDR3 length equals 12 residues. The CDR3 sequence: CSAKTGSVGAFF. CDR3 DNA: TGCAGTGCCAAGACAGGGTCGGTCGGAGCTTTCTTT.

This sequence joins TRBV2 and TRBJ2-3; 12 nucleotides match TRBD2. Germline V gene data show CDR1 as SNHLY and CDR2 as FYNNEI. The CDR3 totals 17 residues. The V gene end was trimmed by 2 bases and the J gene end by 1 base; junction bases not matched to a gene: 4. The CDR3 DNA follows: TGTGCCAGCAGTGAACCGACTAGCGGGAGCGGCACAGATACGCAGTATTTT. It yields the protein CASSEPTSGSGTDTQYF.

This clonotype came up a few times. The CDR3 DNA reads TGTGCCAGCACCCCGGACCGACTTACTGAAGCTTTCTTT. Translating gives CASTPDRLTEAFF. This chain joins TRBV12-3 or TRBV12-4 and TRBJ1-1; no clear D. This CDR3 contains 13 residues. V was clipped by 7 bases and J by 5 bases, with 14 bases between them.

In this sample, this clonotype turned up once. Germline and junction disagree at one end, which may indicate a read error. The chain links TRBV7-9 to TRBJ2-3; 8 bases fit TRBD1. The CDR3 consists of 16 residues. The V gene's germline CDR1 is SEHNR and CDR2 FQNEAQ (reference sequence). The CDR3 DNA sequence: TGTGCCAGCAGCGGCCGGACAGGGCTTAGCACAGATATGCAGTATTTT. It yields the protein CASSGRTGLSTDMQYF. Looking up the rest from reference TRBV7-9 and TRBJ2-3 gives the full variable domain: DTGVSQNPRHKITKRGQNVTFRCDPISEHNRLYWYRQTLGQGPEFLTYFQNEAQLEKSRLLSDRFSAERPKGSFSTLEIQRTEQGDSAMYLCASSGRTGLSTDMQYFGPGTRLTVL.

This chain uses TRBV7-8 with TRBJ1-1; D is ambiguous. Germline loops: CDR1 SGHVS, CDR2 FQNEAQ. This CDR3 spans 15 amino acids. The V gene lost 10 bases and the J gene lost 4 bases, with 22 bases spanning the gap. This CDR3 is CATLTPAGRGTEAFF. The CDR3 DNA is TGTGCCACCTTAACTCCCGCGGGCCGGGGCACTGAAGCTTTCTTT. The full variable domain, rest sourced from reference TRBV7-8 and TRBJ1-1, is GAGVSQSPRYKVAKRGQDVALRCDPISGHVSLFWYQQALGQGPEFLTYFQNEAQLDKSGLPSDRFFAERPEGSVSTLKIQRTQQEDSAVYLCATLTPAGRGTEAFFGQGTRLTVV.

This clonotype has only a few counts. The rearrangement links TRBV6-1 to TRBJ1-1, with TRBD1 as a possible D gene (5 bases). This CDR3 region has 14 residues. Germline V CDR1 and CDR2: MNHNS, SASEGT. Trimming cost V 6 bases and J 0 bases, with 11 bases left between them. The CDR3 reads CASRPDSMNTEAFF. The CDR3, as DNA: TGTGCCAGCAGGCCTGACAGTATGAACACTGAAGCTTTCTTT.

This clonotype occurred many times. This sequence joins TRBV9 and TRBJ2-5; 8 bases are a match to TRBD2. The germline gives CDR1 SGDLS, CDR2 YYNGEE. Unmatched junction bases numbered 8, after V lost 4 bases and J lost 3 bases. CDR3 length: 15 residues. Written as DNA, the CDR3 is TGTGCCAGCAGCTACCGCGGGAGGCAAAAAGAGACCCAGTACTTC. Protein product: CASSYRGRQKETQYF.

This clonotype occurred a few times. V is TRBV5-1 and J is TRBJ1-6; TRBD1 might be the D (6 bases). The V end was cut by 2 bases, the J end by 5 bases, with 11 bases between. Germline loops: CDR1 SGHRS, CDR2 YFSETQ. The CDR3 totals 15 residues. In nucleotides, the CDR3 is TGCGCCAGCAGCTTATTACCAGGGGATAATTCACCCCTCCACTTT. This codes for CASSLLPGDNSPLHF.

This clonotype has only a few counts. The chain joins TRBV5-6 to TRBJ2-4; 7 bases are shared with TRBD2. J gave up 4 bases and V 4 bases, and 8 bases lay outside the gene matches. This CDR3 comprises 15 residues. Germline V gene sequence: CDR1 SGHDT, CDR2 YYEEEE. CDR3 protein: CASSPGAGFKNIQYF. DNA of the CDR3: TGTGCCAGCAGCCCGGGAGCGGGGTTTAAAAACATTCAGTACTTC.

The rearrangement joins TRBV15 to TRBJ2-7; D unclear. The CDR3 consists of 13 residues. Germline V CDR1 and CDR2: LNHNV, YYDKDF (reference sequence). With 8 bases removed from V and 4 bases from J, the gap between germline ends came to 15 bases. CDR3 protein: CATARSLRYEQYF. The CDR3 DNA sequence: TGTGCCACCGCCCGCAGCCTTAGATACGAGCAGTACTTC.

This clonotype was picked up one time. The chain links TRBV27 to TRBJ2-7; perhaps TRBD2 as D (5 bases). Germline V gene data show CDR1 as MNHEY and CDR2 as SMNVEV (reference sequence). The CDR3 has 13 amino acids. V lost 0 bases and J 7 bases, leaving 10 bases between the germline ends. The CDR3 loop is CASSLSEVGEQYF. For the CDR3, the DNA is TGTGCCAGCAGTTTATCGGAGGTGGGAGAGCAGTACTTC.

This clonotype was counted at least ten times. V usage is TRBV6-5 and J usage is TRBJ2-6, with D maybe TRBD2 (6 bases). Germline loops: CDR1 MNHEY, CDR2 SVGAGI. The CDR3 length is 18 residues. The V end was cut by 0 bases, the J end by 0 bases, with 12 bases between. The CDR3 region is CASSYSSSAYSGANVLTF. In DNA, the CDR3 is TGTGCCAGCAGTTACTCGTCTAGCGCGTACTCTGGGGCCAACGTCCTGACTTTC.

The rearrangement joins TRBV29-1 to TRBJ2-1, with D unresolved. Between the trimmed V and J ends, which lost 6 bases and 4 bases, there was a span of 7 bases. The length of the CDR3 is 11 residues. Germline V gene sequence: CDR1 SQVTM, CDR2 ANQGSEA. CDR3 nucleotide sequence: TGCAGCGTCCTAACTTACAATGAGCAGTTCTTC. Its translation: CSVLTYNEQFF.

This clonotype was seen a few times. The chain joins TRBV6-2 or TRBV6-3 to TRBJ2-2; the D is unclear. Germline V gene sequence: CDR1 MNHEY, CDR2 SVGEGT. The CDR3 is made up of 15 amino acids. V lost 4 bases and J 3 bases, leaving 12 bases between the germline ends. The chain's CDR3 is CASSFVASHTGELFF. DNA of the CDR3: TGTGCCAGCAGTTTTGTGGCGTCGCACACCGGGGAGCTGTTTTTT.

This sequence joins TRBV7-2 and TRBJ1-1; a weak D match, TRBD1 (6 bases). The CDR3 contains 15 residues. CDR1 is SGHTA, CDR2 FQGNSA, per germline. V was clipped by 5 bases and J by 5 bases, with 18 bases between them. CDR3 sequence reads: CASSPSGGRLTEAFF. The DNA of the CDR3 is TGTGCCAGCAGCCCATCGGGGGGGCGCTTAACTGAAGCTTTCTTT.

This clonotype has a handful of counts. The chain is built from TRBV6-4 and TRBJ2-2; D is ambiguous. The V end was cut by 3 bases, the J end by 5 bases, with 4 bases between. In germline, CDR1 is MRHNA, CDR2 SNTAGT. The CDR3 loop spans 12 amino acids. The CDR3 DNA sequence: TGTGCCAGCAGTGAAAGAACCGGGGAGCTGTTTTTT. Its protein product is CASSERTGELFF.

This clonotype has only a few counts. This sequence joins TRBV5-1 and TRBJ2-7; no definite D call. The germline V and J ends were trimmed by 1 base and 3 bases, with 14 bases remaining between them. Per the germline V gene, CDR1 is SGHRS and CDR2 is YFSETQ. This CDR3 region has 15 residues. CDR3 nucleotides: TGCGCCAGCAGCTTGCTGGCGAGCGAAGGCTACGAGCAGTACTTC. Its translation is CASSLLASEGYEQYF.

In this sample, this clonotype turned up a few times. This chain uses TRBV24-1 with TRBJ2-7; TRBD1 might be the D (6 bases). With 4 bases removed from V and 3 bases from J, the gap between germline ends came to 12 bases. The CDR3 has 14 residues. Per germline, CDR1 KGHDR and CDR2 SFDVKD. In DNA, the CDR3 is TGTGCCACCAGTGAAACGGGACATTTCTACGAGCAGTACTTC. This codes for CATSETGHFYEQYF.

The rearrangement uses TRBV2 and TRBJ1-2; no firm D call. The CDR3 extends over 11 amino acids. Trimming removed 6 bases from V and 5 bases from J, with 7 bases in between. Germline V gene lookup returns CDR1 SNHLY and CDR2 FYNNEI. The CDR3 DNA sequence: TGTGCCAGCAGGAAGGTGTATGGCTACACCTTC. Encoded protein: CASRKVYGYTF.